This T cell receptor beta chain was obtained from a study of a mutant IDH1 vaccine in newly diagnosed glioma. Background on the study: Patients got their first vaccination 4-6 weeks after radiotherapy alone, or with temozolomide cycles. Earlier care involved radiotherapy, temozolomide, or both, and the majority received both.

For this clone: Its antigen is currently unknown.

Repertoires were generated with immunoSEQ multiplex PCR, while TCRdb's copy carries only in-frame clones and drops some. The table records about 26,000 clones, roughly 85% of them present only once. V shed 8 bases and J 3 bases; nucleotides not matched to a gene: 1. Germline V gene sequence: CDR1 MGHDK, CDR2 SYGVNS. The CDR3 contains 11 residues. Described time point: week 35, safety follow-up. Vaccination used 300 ug of mutant IDH1 20-mer peptide per dose, with topical imiquimod. The patients were given eight vaccinations, one each in weeks 1, 3, 5, 7, 11, 15, 19 and 23. The rearrangement joins TRBV25-1 to TRBJ2-7, with 7 bases aligning to TRBD1. This specimen consisted of PBMCs, obtained from a glioma patient whose treatment included an IDH1 peptide vaccine. The clonotype originates from a man aged 25 to 40 with glioma. CDR3 region: CASRDSYEQYF. The CDR3 region has the DNA TGTGCCAGCCGGGACAGCTACGAGCAGTACTTC.